This T cell receptor beta chain was sequenced for a study of cytomegalovirus exposure and HLA in healthy donors. Study-wide findings and caveats: Most TCR sequences were uncommon, yet certain public TCRs appeared in many donors.

On this clone itself: The antigen is unknown.

This CDR3 region has 15 residues. Unmatched junction bases numbered 0, after V lost 1 base and J lost 1 base. Germline lookup yields CDR1 SGHNT and CDR2 YENEEA. The donors (healthy individuals) were bone marrow donors. Nominally healthy donors were sampled, though unrecorded immune exposures were likely. Vbeta (60) and Jbeta (13) primers were used in the PCR. TCRdb's table, derived via immunoSEQ multiplex PCR, lists solely in-frame clones and lacks some. The table lists 130,000 or so clones. This receptor was taken from a young woman in good health and CMV-seronegative. Sequencing was done on a sample of PBMCs. The chain is built from TRBV11-3 and TRBJ2-3; 9 nucleotides agree with TRBD2. The CDR3 is CASSLGGRGTDTQYF. In DNA form, the CDR3 reads TGTGCCAGCAGCTTAGGCGGGAGGGGCACAGATACGCAGTATTTT.